Presented here are 20 T cell receptor beta chains from one specimen sequenced in a study of blood T cell repertoires in COVID-19. Generated by immunoSEQ multiplex PCR, the TCRdb table keeps only in-frame clones and is missing some. The sample has approximately 300,000 clones, 85% to 90% seen once. The specimen sequenced was PBMCs or T cells enriched from blood (not recorded which). These receptor sequences come from a woman aged 18-29 years who had recovered from COVID-19.

The V call is TRBV19, the J call TRBJ2-2, with 7 bases identical to TRBD2. Per the germline V gene, CDR1 is LNHDA and CDR2 is SQIVND (reference sequence). V lost 6 bases and J lost 5; bases outside the gene matches: 6. The CDR3 spans 14 residues. CDR3 in DNA: TGTGCCAGTAGCACCCTGGGGGGGACCGGGGAGCTGTTTTTT. Protein sequence: CASSTLGGTGELFF.

J is TRBJ2-7 and V is TRBV9, with TRBD2 matching over 11 bases. Germline CDR1 reads SGDLS; CDR2 reads YYNGEE. The CDR3 is 16 amino acids. V gave up 2 bases and J gave up 6 bases; unmatched junction bases: 10. CDR3 protein: CASSVLPGTSGREQYF. In DNA form, the CDR3 reads TGTGCCAGCAGCGTTCTACCCGGGACTAGCGGTCGCGAGCAGTACTTC.

V and J are TRBV23-1 and TRBJ1-2, with no clear D. TRBV23-1 qualifies as an ORF whose function is uncertain. Trimming removed 2 bases from V and 5 bases from J, with 9 bases in between. The CDR3 spans 13 residues. For the CDR3, the DNA is TGCGCCAGCAGTCAAGGTCGGGAATATGGCTACACCTTC. This encodes CASSQGREYGYTF.

This clone was recorded a few times. The CDR3 is CASSDGQGNKQFF. Written as DNA, the CDR3 is TGCGCCAGCAGTGACGGACAGGGCAACAAGCAGTTCTTC. The gene calls are TRBV10-1 and TRBJ2-1; 8 bases align to TRBD1. The J segment lost 11 bases and the V segment lost 3 bases, leaving 6 bases of the junction unmatched. The CDR3 has 13 amino acids. The germline V gene encodes CDR1 WNHNN and CDR2 SYGVQD (reference sequence).

Remarks on this clone: The identical CDR3 is also encoded by other nucleotide sequences in the sample. The chain links TRBV5-1 to TRBJ2-7; TRBD1 matches 7 bases. The V and J ends lost 2 bases and 3 bases, in that order; junction bases with no gene match: 2. The CDR3 runs to 13 residues. Looked up from germline, CDR1 is SGHRS and CDR2 is YFSETQ. CDR3 protein: CASSLDRVYEQYF. The CDR3 coding sequence is TGCGCCAGCAGCTTAGACAGGGTCTACGAGCAGTACTTC.

This chain links TRBV28 with TRBJ1-2; D gene uncertain. Per germline, CDR1 MDHEN and CDR2 SYDVKM. V gave up 10 bases and J gave up 4 bases, with 22 bases separating them. This CDR3 has 15 amino acids. The CDR3 coding sequence is TGTGCCATAGGAGGGAGGGAGACGGAAAGCTATGGCTACACCTTC. Translation gives CAIGGRETESYGYTF.

The V and J genes are TRBV19 and TRBJ1-1, with a possible D match to TRBD1 (5 bases). CDR3 size: 14 residues. CDR1 is LNHDA and CDR2 is SQIVND in the germline V gene (reference sequence). V shed 5 bases and J shed 7 bases, with 17 bases lying between them. CDR3: CASSSRQMVVEAFF. CDR3 nucleotide sequence: TGTGCCAGTAGTTCCAGACAGATGGTGGTTGAAGCTTTCTTT. The whole variable domain, remainder taken from reference TRBV19 and TRBJ1-1, is DGGITQSPKYLFRKEGQNVTLSCEQNLNHDAMYWYRQDPGQGLRLIYYSQIVNDFQKGDIAEGYSVSREKKESFPLTVTSAQKNPTAFYLCASSSRQMVVEAFFGQGTRLTVV.

The chain couples TRBV19 to TRBJ1-1; maybe TRBD1 (6 bases). The CDR3 runs 12 residues. The germline V and J ends were trimmed by 9 bases and 1 base, with 9 bases remaining between them. From germline, CDR1 is LNHDA and CDR2 SQIVND (reference sequence). This CDR3 is CASEGENTEAFF. The CDR3 DNA follows: TGTGCCAGCGAGGGGGAGAACACTGAAGCTTTCTTT.

The chain links TRBV28 to TRBJ1-6; D not certain. The CDR3 consists of 16 residues. Germline assignment: CDR1 MDHEN and CDR2 SYDVKM. V dropped 10 bases and J dropped 0 bases, with 16 bases sitting between them. This CDR3 reads CATRGPASSYNSPLHF. The CDR3 coding sequence is TGTGCCACACGCGGTCCGGCGAGCTCCTATAATTCACCCCTCCACTTT.

This clone appeared once. The rearrangement joins TRBV28 to TRBJ2-3; D gene ambiguous. The ends were cut back, 7 bases at V and 6 bases at J, with 14 bases in the middle. The germline V gene has CDR1 MDHEN and CDR2 SYDVKM. This CDR3 comprises 13 residues. The CDR3 bases are TGTGCCAGCAATCGCGGATCCTGGGATACGCAGTATTTT. Protein product: CASNRGSWDTQYF.

The chain is built from TRBV5-4 and TRBJ1-3, with no clear D. Trimming left V 2 bases short and J 0 bases short, with 12 bases between. Per the germline V gene, CDR1 is SGHNT and CDR2 is YYREEE (reference sequence). The CDR3 is made up of 16 amino acids. The CDR3 reads CASSLLPAFSGNTIYF. The CDR3 DNA sequence: TGTGCCAGCAGCTTACTACCTGCCTTCTCTGGAAACACCATATATTTT.

The rearrangement uses TRBV5-1 and TRBJ1-2; D gene ambiguous. Germline CDR1 and CDR2: SGHRS and YFSETQ. V lost 4 bases and J 4 bases, leaving 8 bases between the germline ends. This CDR3 comprises 12 residues. The chain's CDR3 is CASSTTGYGYTF. Written as DNA, the CDR3 is TGCGCCAGCAGCACGACGGGCTATGGCTACACCTTC.

This clone was detected only a few times. This chain uses TRBV15 with TRBJ2-1; 7 nucleotides agree with TRBD2. The V segment lost 3 bases and the J segment 0 bases; nucleotides outside the gene matches: 5. This CDR3 comprises 16 residues. Germline assignment: CDR1 LNHNV and CDR2 YYDKDF (reference sequence). The CDR3 region has the DNA TGTGCCACCAGCAGGGCCCTAGCGGACTCCTACAATGAGCAGTTCTTC. It yields the protein CATSRALADSYNEQFF.

The V call is TRBV11-2, the J call TRBJ2-7; 16 nucleotides agree with TRBD2. The V gene's germline CDR1 is SGHAT and CDR2 FQNNGV. V shed 5 bases and J 0 bases; nucleotides not matched to a gene: 7. This CDR3 spans 18 amino acids. CDR3 sequence: CASSRGLAGGSHSYEQYF. The CDR3 DNA sequence: TGTGCCAGCAGCAGGGGACTAGCGGGAGGGTCCCACTCCTACGAGCAGTACTTC.

V is TRBV6-5 and J is TRBJ1-2, with 7 positions matching TRBD1. Losses at the gene ends were 7 bases for V and 7 bases for J; bases not matched to a gene: 15. The CDR3 is 15 residues long. Germline values: CDR1 MNHEY, CDR2 SVGAGI. The CDR3 sequence: CASIPPGQHTSGYTF. In DNA, the CDR3 is TGTGCCAGCATCCCGCCGGGACAGCACACGAGTGGCTACACCTTC.

This clone was seen just once. The chain combines TRBV3-1 (or the pseudogene TRBV3-2) with TRBJ2-7; 14 nucleotides line up with TRBD2. J was trimmed by 4 bases and V by 4 bases; bases with no gene match: 0. Germline lookup yields CDR1 LGHDT and CDR2 YNNKEL (reference sequence). This CDR3 contains 14 residues. The chain's CDR3 is CASSRLAGGYEQYF. The CDR3 DNA follows: TGTGCCAGCAGCCGACTAGCGGGAGGGTACGAGCAGTACTTC.

This CDR3 reads CASSLRNREWETQYF. DNA for the CDR3: TGTGCCAGCAGCCTCCGGAACAGGGAATGGGAGACCCAGTACTTC. The chain carries TRBV11-2 and TRBJ2-5; D might be TRBD1 (6 bases). This CDR3 spans 15 amino acids. The V gene lost 5 bases and the J gene lost 5 bases, with 18 bases spanning the gap. Germline CDR1 reads SGHAT; CDR2 reads FQNNGV.

This clone was seen a handful of times. This chain links TRBV2 with TRBJ2-3; 11 bases align to TRBD2. With V trimmed by 11 bases and J by 1 base, 2 bases remained unmatched. This CDR3 has 13 amino acids. Germline V gene data show CDR1 as SNHLY and CDR2 as FYNNEI. The CDR3 loop reads CAGSGGGTDTQYF. The DNA of the CDR3 is TGTGCCGGTAGCGGGGGGGGCACAGATACGCAGTATTTT.

This clone came up once. The chain links TRBV6-5 to TRBJ2-1; D is unclear. The germline V gene has CDR1 MNHEY and CDR2 SVGAGI. This CDR3 is 16 amino acids long. V gave up 0 bases and J gave up 6 bases, with 15 bases separating them. As DNA, the CDR3 is TGTGCCAGCAGTTACTCTTCCGGGTTCCTGGGCAATGAGCAGTTCTTC. Amino acids: CASSYSSGFLGNEQFF.

J is TRBJ1-1 and V is TRBV29-1; D possibly corresponds to TRBD1 (5 bases). V shed 2 bases and J shed 4 bases, with 20 bases lying between them. This CDR3 is built from 16 residues. In germline, CDR1 is SQVTM, CDR2 ANQGSEA. The CDR3, as DNA: TGCAGCGTTGAAATGGCGGCAGGGCCCTCCCCCACTGAAGCTTTCTTT. Translation gives CSVEMAAGPSPTEAFF.